The 19 T cell receptor beta chains reported below all come from one sample, sequenced in a study of human T cells and chemical hapten exposure listed by TCRdb under 2021. The library relied on RACE. The run used a NextSeq 500. In TCRdb, the public reads were trimmed at Q25 with fastp and aligned with MiXCR, with productive beta chains retained. A single entry per CDR3 protein holds the most common genes and DNA from its merged rows. In this sample the table shows approximately 89,000 distinct CDR3 sequences, 10% of which occur a single time. 2% to 2.5% of the sample is taken by the ten largest. This specimen's time point label, per the study, means: patch test 2, 6 weeks after DPC sensitization. The treatment or condition label on this specimen signifies: therapeutic diphenylcyclopropenone sensitization with weekly scalp DPC. The material sequenced was whole blood, taken in connection with sensitization to the hapten diphenylcyclopropenone (DPC). These receptors were obtained from a woman in her 30s with alopecia areata. Some clones in this sample may be carry-over from other donors' samples.

This chain connects TRBV9 to TRBJ2-1; 8 nucleotides line up with TRBD2. Germline CDR1 reads SGDLS; CDR2 reads YYNGEE. With V trimmed by 7 bases and J by 3 bases, 6 bases remained unmatched. The CDR3 runs to 14 residues. CDR3 nucleotide sequence: TGTGCCAGCGCGGGAGGTGCGATCTACAATGAGCAGTTCTTC. This translates into CASAGGAIYNEQFF.

This clonotype has a count of ten or more. The V call is TRBV5-1, the J call TRBJ1-4; D gene ambiguous. Germline V gene sequence: CDR1 SGHRS, CDR2 YFSETQ. V dropped 4 bases and J dropped 0 bases, with 7 bases sitting between them. The CDR3 extends over 14 amino acids. CDR3 loop: CASSRGTTNEKLFF. As DNA, the CDR3 is TGCGCCAGCAGCCGCGGGACAACTAATGAAAAACTGTTTTTT. Supplemented by reference TRBV5-1 and TRBJ1-4, the full variable domain reads KAGVTQTPRYLIKTRGQQVTLSCSPISGHRSVSWYQQTPGQGLQFLFEYFSETQRNKGNFPGRFSGRQFSNSRSEMNVSTLELGDSALYLCASSRGTTNEKLFFGSGTQLSVL.

This clonotype occurred many times. The chain joins TRBV12-5 to TRBJ2-5; D is ambiguous. Trimming removed 4 bases at V and 3 bases at J, with 3 bases between. Germline CDR1 is LGHNT and CDR2 is FRNRAP. The CDR3 has 11 residues. The CDR3 reads CASGSEETQYF. In nucleotides, the CDR3 is TGTGCTAGTGGTTCCGAAGAGACCCAGTACTTC.

This clonotype occurred a few times. The chain couples TRBV7-3 to TRBJ1-5; D call uncertain. Between the trimmed V and J ends, which lost 10 bases and 2 bases, there was a span of 12 bases. CDR1 and CDR2 from the germline V gene are SGHTA and FQGTGA. CDR3 length equals 13 residues. The CDR3 nucleotides read TGTGCCACGATACGAAGGTGCAATCAGCCCCAGCATTTT. This sequence encodes CATIRRCNQPQHF.

This clonotype appeared many times. The V and J genes are TRBV29-1 and TRBJ1-2; 10 bases are shared with TRBD1. The V gene end was trimmed by 5 bases and the J gene end by 2 bases; junction bases not matched to a gene: 5. The germline gives CDR1 SQVTM, CDR2 ANQGSEA. The CDR3 spans 14 residues. CDR3 in amino acids: CSVLGQGGNYGYTF. The CDR3, as DNA: TGCAGCGTTTTAGGACAGGGGGGGAACTATGGCTACACCTTC.

This chain links TRBV28 with TRBJ2-7, with D perhaps TRBD2 (5 bases). This CDR3 has 14 residues. The V end lost 6 bases, the J end lost 3 bases, and 15 bases lay between the germline ends. Germline V gives CDR1 MDHEN, CDR2 SYDVKM. The CDR3 DNA reads TGTGCCAGCAGGCCACCGGGATTCAACTACGAGCAGTACTTC. Its translation: CASRPPGFNYEQYF.

This clonotype was detected only a few times. The rearrangement joins TRBV5-1 to TRBJ2-7, with D possibly being TRBD2 (6 bases). This CDR3 has 14 amino acids. Trimming took 1 base from V and 6 from J, leaving 14 bases between them. Germline CDR1 SGHRS, CDR2 YFSETQ. CDR3 sequence reads: CASSLSAGNSEQYF. The CDR3 coding sequence is TGCGCCAGCAGCTTGAGCGCGGGGAACAGCGAGCAGTACTTC.

This clonotype was observed at least ten times. The rearrangement joins TRBV5-1 to TRBJ2-3; 11 bases match TRBD2. The length of the CDR3 is 15 residues. Germline CDR1 reads SGHRS; CDR2 reads YFSETQ. J was trimmed by 1 base and V by 4 bases; bases with no gene match: 2. The CDR3 coding sequence is TGCGCCAGCAGCCCGGGACTAGCGGGCACAGATACGCAGTATTTT. This gives the protein CASSPGLAGTDTQYF. Full variable domain (rest looked up from reference TRBV5-1 and TRBJ2-3): KAGVTQTPRYLIKTRGQQVTLSCSPISGHRSVSWYQQTPGQGLQFLFEYFSETQRNKGNFPGRFSGRQFSNSRSEMNVSTLELGDSALYLCASSPGLAGTDTQYFGPGTRLTVL.

This clonotype was observed at least ten times. This chain joins TRBV7-2 and TRBJ1-6; D not certain. The CDR3 runs 15 residues. V shed 5 bases and J shed 4 bases, with 12 bases lying between them. Germline values: CDR1 SGHTA, CDR2 FQGNSA. This CDR3 reads CASSGYSFYNSPLHF. Here the CDR3 DNA reads TGTGCCAGCAGCGGATACAGCTTTTATAATTCACCCCTCCACTTT.

There are a few counts of this clonotype. The genes are TRBV7-9 and TRBJ1-1; D is uncertain. In germline, CDR1 is SEHNR, CDR2 FQNEAQ (reference sequence). V shed 2 bases and J shed 4 bases, with 14 bases lying between them. The CDR3 totals 15 residues. The CDR3 DNA reads TGTGCCAGCAGCTTAACGAGGAACAGAGGCACTGAAGCTTTCTTT. As protein: CASSLTRNRGTEAFF.

The sample holds many counts of this clonotype. V and J are TRBV5-1 and TRBJ2-1, with 12 positions matching TRBD2. The length of the CDR3 is 16 residues. Germline lookup yields CDR1 SGHRS and CDR2 YFSETQ. V was clipped by 1 base and J by 6 bases; unmatched bases: 5. The CDR3 region has the DNA TGCGCCAGCAGCTTGCCTCTAGCGGGGGGGCTCAATGAGCAGTTCTTC. Protein sequence: CASSLPLAGGLNEQFF.

A few counts support this clonotype. The chain is built from TRBV9 and TRBJ2-3; D is perhaps TRBD2 (5 bases). Trimming took off 0 bases at V and 3 bases at J, with 17 bases between the two ends. The germline V gene has CDR1 SGDLS and CDR2 YYNGEE. This CDR3 is 17 amino acids long. The CDR3 protein is CASSVGQGLDLTDTQYF. In DNA, the CDR3 is TGTGCCAGCAGCGTAGGTCAAGGACTCGACCTAACAGATACGCAGTATTTT.

The rearrangement joins TRBV14 to TRBJ2-3, with 14 bases fitting TRBD2. Unmatched junction bases numbered 7, after V lost 3 bases and J lost 8 bases. The germline V gene has CDR1 SGHDN and CDR2 FVKESK. CDR3 length equals 16 residues. CDR3 nucleotide sequence: TGTGCCAGCAGCCATAATACCGGGACTAGCGGGGGTACGCAGTATTTT. Protein: CASSHNTGTSGGTQYF.

This clonotype occurred a few times. The chain recombines TRBV19 with TRBJ1-5; 7 positions agree with TRBD1. J was trimmed by 7 bases and V by 5 bases; bases with no gene match: 23. Germline CDR1 reads LNHDA; CDR2 reads SQIVND (reference sequence). The CDR3 loop spans 19 amino acids. For the CDR3, the DNA is TGTGCCAGTAGTTGGGCAGGGGGGAGTAAGGGCCCCTTATACCAGCCCCAGCATTTT. It specifies CASSWAGGSKGPLYQPQHF.

This clonotype was seen a few times. The chain uses TRBV4-1 and TRBJ2-2; 11 bases agree with TRBD2. V was pared by 0 bases and J by 7 bases, with 10 bases of the junction left unmatched. The CDR3 covers 18 residues. Germline lookup yields CDR1 MGHRA and CDR2 YSYEKL. The DNA of the CDR3 is TGCGCCAGCAGCCAAGATATACGTAGGACTAGCGGGTACGGGGAGCTGTTTTTT. This codes for CASSQDIRRTSGYGELFF.

Many counts were recorded for this clonotype. The chain recombines TRBV7-8 with TRBJ1-4, with TRBD1 identical over 9 bases. The CDR3 covers 15 residues. Germline assignment: CDR1 SGHVS and CDR2 FQNEAQ. Germline trimming cut 4 bases from V and 5 bases from J; bases unmatched to any gene: 5. CDR3 in DNA: TGTGCCAGCAGCTCGCGGACAGGGGCCAATGAAAAACTGTTTTTT. It codes for CASSSRTGANEKLFF.

This clonotype was recorded a few times. The chain combines TRBV9 with TRBJ1-3; D might be TRBD1 (5 bases). The CDR3 consists of 14 residues. The ends were cut back, 0 bases at V and 4 bases at J, with 8 bases in the middle. Looked up from germline, CDR1 is SGDLS and CDR2 is YYNGEE. CDR3 residues: CASSVAGPGNTIYF. CDR3 nucleotides: TGTGCCAGCAGCGTAGCAGGGCCAGGAAACACCATATATTTT.

This clonotype appeared many times. The CDR3 DNA follows: TGTGCCAGCAGTGGACAGGCCCCCTACGAGCAGTACTTC. It encodes CASSGQAPYEQYF. This chain joins TRBV25-1 and TRBJ2-7, with D possibly matching TRBD1 (6 bases). V was clipped by 4 bases and J by 2 bases, with 9 bases between them. Germline V gene sequence: CDR1 MGHDK, CDR2 SYGVNS. This CDR3 is 13 amino acids long.

This clonotype has just a few counts. The V and J genes are TRBV7-2 and TRBJ2-3, with 10 bases identical to TRBD2. Trimming cost V 0 bases and J 3 bases; bases outside gene matches: 6. The germline V gene encodes CDR1 SGHTA and CDR2 FQGNSA. CDR3 length: 17 amino acids. The CDR3: CASSLAVAGGGTDTQYF. The CDR3 region has the DNA TGTGCCAGCAGCTTAGCTGTAGCGGGAGGCGGGACAGATACGCAGTATTTT. Together with reference TRBV7-2 and TRBJ2-3, the CDR3 gives the full variable domain: GAGVSQSPSNKVTEKGKDVELRCDPISGHTALYWYRQSLGQGLEFLIYFQGNSAPDKSGLPSDRFSAERTGGSVSTLTIQRTQQEDSAVYLCASSLAVAGGGTDTQYFGPGTRLTVL.